The sequence of this T cell receptor beta chain was determined in a study of blood T cell repertoires in COVID-19. Only in-frame clones appear in the TCRdb table, and some are missing; sequencing was by immunoSEQ multiplex PCR. The data contain roughly 30,000 clones, about four fifths of them seen just once; the ten biggest clones take up roughly 10%. Germline CDR1 reads KGHSH; CDR2 reads LQKENI. Trimming took 3 bases from V and 2 from J, leaving 7 bases between them. This CDR3 is built from 13 residues. The sequence derives from an elderly man with active COVID-19. Input material: peripheral blood. The J gene is TRBJ2-5, the V gene TRBV18; tentatively, D is TRBD1 (6 bases). This chain's CDR3 is CASSPDRQETQYF. The CDR3 DNA is TGTGCCAGCTCACCGGACAGACAAGAGACCCAGTACTTC.